This TCR beta chain was documented in a study of cytomegalovirus exposure and HLA in healthy donors. Study-wide results and limits: Accounts indicate the classifier identified cytomegalovirus status with strong specificity and sensitivity.

With regard to this clone: Its antigen remains unidentified.

The CDR3 sequence is 16 residues long. Germline CDR1 and CDR2: KGHSH and LQKENI. V lost 5 bases and J 1 base, leaving 16 bases between the germline ends. PCR employed 60 Vbeta and 13 Jbeta primers. Libraries were prepared by immunoSEQ multiplex PCR; TCRdb keeps only in-frame clonotypes and omits some of them. The sample has fewer than 200,000 clones, around three quarters seen once; the top ten hold around 6%. The V call is TRBV18, the J call TRBJ2-3; D is possibly TRBD2 (6 bases). Sequencing was performed on PBMCs. The receptor comes from a man in his forties in good health and CMV-seronegative. The CDR3 region is CASSATGTQGTDTQYF. The CDR3 nucleotides read TGTGCCAGCTCAGCTACCGGGACTCAGGGCACAGATACGCAGTATTTT.